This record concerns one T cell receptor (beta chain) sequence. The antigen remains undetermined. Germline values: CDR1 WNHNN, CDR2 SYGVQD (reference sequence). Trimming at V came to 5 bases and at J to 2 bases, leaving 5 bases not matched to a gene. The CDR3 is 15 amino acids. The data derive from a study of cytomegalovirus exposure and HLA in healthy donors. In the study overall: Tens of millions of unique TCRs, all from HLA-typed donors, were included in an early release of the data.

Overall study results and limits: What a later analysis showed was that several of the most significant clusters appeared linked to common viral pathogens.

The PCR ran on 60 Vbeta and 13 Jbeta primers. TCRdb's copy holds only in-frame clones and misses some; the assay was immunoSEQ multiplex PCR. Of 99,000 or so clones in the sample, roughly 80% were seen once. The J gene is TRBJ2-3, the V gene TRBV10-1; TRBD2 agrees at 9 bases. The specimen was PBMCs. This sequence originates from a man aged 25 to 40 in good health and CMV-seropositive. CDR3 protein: CASSRTSANTDTQYF. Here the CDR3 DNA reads TGCGCCAGCAGTCGGACTAGCGCGAACACAGATACGCAGTATTTT.